The present T cell receptor beta chain was sequenced within a study of T cells in localized non-small cell lung cancer. Findings of the study overall: Appearances in adjacent lung were noted for a median approximately 50 of the top 100 tumor clones. The tumor had only one region sequenced, so heterogeneity remains possible. Higher adjacent-lung clonality was associated with shorter survival. Adjacent uninvolved lung tissue had the highest T cell clonality, exceeding tumor.

Data came from immunoSEQ multiplex PCR; TCRdb stores just in-frame clones and leaves some out. The table lists some 54,000 clones, around 80% of them singletons. With regard to this clone: Its antigen is undetermined.

The length of the CDR3 is 15 residues. V lost 3 bases to trimming and J lost 2 bases; unmatched junction nucleotides: 7. The germline V gene has CDR1 GTSNPN and CDR2 SVGIG (reference sequence). The genes are TRBV30 and TRBJ1-5, with TRBD1 matching over 7 bases. The source of this sequence is a woman aged 35-75 years with stage II lung adenocarcinoma. Here the sequenced sample was PBMCs, taken before any cancer treatment. The CDR3 DNA is TGTGCCTGGAGACAAGGGACAGTGGGCAATCAGCCCCAGCATTTT. Its protein is CAWRQGTVGNQPQHF.